This entry features one T cell receptor (beta chain) sequence. Its target is unknown. This record belongs to a study of OX40 agonist ivuxolimab in advanced cancers. General study findings and limits: Fewer expanded clones were found on average in CD4+ than in CD8+ T cells.

Assay: immunoSEQ multiplex PCR; the TCRdb copy retains only in-frame clones and omits some. Of about 41,000 clones listed, approximately 89% are singletons. Collection of blood occurred at baseline, at cycle 4 day 1, and at cycle 7 day 1. The source is an adult with an advanced solid tumor such as melanoma, head and neck, liver or kidney cancer. The sequences come from CD4+ or CD8+ T cells sorted from blood, collected in a trial of the OX40 agonist ivuxolimab.

CDR3 in DNA: TGTGCCAGCAGCCCGTCGACAGGCAATCAGCCCCAGCATTTT. Translated: CASSPSTGNQPQHF. V and J are TRBV7-9 and TRBJ1-5; D might be TRBD1 (5 bases). This CDR3 has 14 amino acids. V shed 5 bases and J shed 2 bases, with 10 bases lying between them. In germline, CDR1 is SEHNR, CDR2 FQNEAQ (reference sequence). Together with reference TRBV7-9 and TRBJ1-5, the CDR3 gives the full variable domain: DTGVSQNPRHKITKRGQNVTFRCDPISEHNRLYWYRQTLGQGPEFLTYFQNEAQLEKSRLLSDRFSAERPKGSFSTLEIQRTEQGDSAMYLCASSPSTGNQPQHFGDGTRLSIL.